This TCR beta chain comes out of a study of blood T cell repertoires in COVID-19. Sequencing used immunoSEQ multiplex PCR; TCRdb keeps in-frame clones, though not all of them. The repertoire consists of about 140,000 clones, with approximately 78% occurring once and the leading ten covering less than 5%. The CDR3 runs to 14 residues. Looked up from germline, CDR1 is GTSNPN and CDR2 is SVGIG (reference sequence). V was shortened by 1 base and J by 5 bases, with 14 bases between the two germline ends. The V and J genes are TRBV30 and TRBJ1-1, with no clear D. The specimen was peripheral blood. The TCR comes from a woman of 80 years or more with acute or convalescent COVID-19. The CDR3 coding sequence is TGTGCCTGGAGTGGGTTCACTGACTGGACTGAAGCTTTCTTT. Translating gives CAWSGFTDWTEAFF.